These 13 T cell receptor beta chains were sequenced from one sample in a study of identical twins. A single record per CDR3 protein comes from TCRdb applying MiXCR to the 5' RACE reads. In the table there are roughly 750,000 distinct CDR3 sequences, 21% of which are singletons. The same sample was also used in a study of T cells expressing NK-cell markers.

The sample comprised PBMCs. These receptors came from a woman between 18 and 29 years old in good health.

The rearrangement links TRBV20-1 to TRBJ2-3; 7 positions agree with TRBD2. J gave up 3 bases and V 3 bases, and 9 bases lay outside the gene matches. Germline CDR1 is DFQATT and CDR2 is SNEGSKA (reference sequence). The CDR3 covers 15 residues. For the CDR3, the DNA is TGCAGTGCTAGTGGGAATGGGCGGGAGACAGATACGCAGTATTTT. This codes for CSASGNGRETDTQYF.

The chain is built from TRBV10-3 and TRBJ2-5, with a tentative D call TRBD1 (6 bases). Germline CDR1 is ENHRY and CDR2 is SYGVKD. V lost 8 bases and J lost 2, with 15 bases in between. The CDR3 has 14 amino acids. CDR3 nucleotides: TGTGCCATCCGGTCGACAGGACCTCAAGAGACCCAGTACTTC. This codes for CAIRSTGPQETQYF.

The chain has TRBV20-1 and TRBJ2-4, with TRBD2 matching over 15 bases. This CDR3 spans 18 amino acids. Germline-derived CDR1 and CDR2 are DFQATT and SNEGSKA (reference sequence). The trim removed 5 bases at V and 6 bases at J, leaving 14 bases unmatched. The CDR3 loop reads CSAYNPGLAGGGVNIQYF. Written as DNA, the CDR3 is TGCAGTGCTTATAACCCGGGACTAGCGGGAGGCGGGGTAAACATTCAGTACTTC.

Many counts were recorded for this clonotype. CDR3 DNA sequence: TGCAGTGTAGCGCATGAGACCCAGTACTTC. It encodes CSVAHETQYF. V usage is TRBV20-1 and J usage is TRBJ2-5; a possible D gene is TRBD2 (5 bases). V was shortened by 7 bases and J by 5 bases, with 8 bases between the two germline ends. Germline V gene sequence: CDR1 DFQATT, CDR2 SNEGSKA (reference sequence). The CDR3 contains 10 residues.

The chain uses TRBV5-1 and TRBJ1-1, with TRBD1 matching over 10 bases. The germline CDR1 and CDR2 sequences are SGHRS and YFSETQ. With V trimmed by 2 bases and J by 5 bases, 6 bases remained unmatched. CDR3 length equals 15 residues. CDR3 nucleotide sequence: TGCGCCAGCAGCTTAGACGGGACAGGGGTGACTGAAGCTTTCTTT. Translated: CASSLDGTGVTEAFF.

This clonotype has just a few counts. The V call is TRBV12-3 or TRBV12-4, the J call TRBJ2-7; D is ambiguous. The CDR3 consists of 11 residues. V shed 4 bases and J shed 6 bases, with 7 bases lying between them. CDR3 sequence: CASSSWSEQYF. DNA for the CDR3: TGTGCCAGCAGTTCTTGGTCCGAGCAGTACTTC.

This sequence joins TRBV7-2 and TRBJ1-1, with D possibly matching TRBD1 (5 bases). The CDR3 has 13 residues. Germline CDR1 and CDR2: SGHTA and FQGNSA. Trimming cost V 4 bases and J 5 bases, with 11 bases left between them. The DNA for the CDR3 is TGTGCCAGCAGCTCGAGGTGGGGGACTGAAGCTTTCTTT. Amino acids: CASSSRWGTEAFF.

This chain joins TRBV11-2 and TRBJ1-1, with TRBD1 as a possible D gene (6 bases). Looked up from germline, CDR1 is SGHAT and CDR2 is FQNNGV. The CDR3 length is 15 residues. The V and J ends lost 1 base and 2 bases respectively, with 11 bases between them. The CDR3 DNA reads TGTGCCAGCAGCTTAGGACGCAGGGGTAACACTGAAGCTTTCTTT. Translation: CASSLGRRGNTEAFF.

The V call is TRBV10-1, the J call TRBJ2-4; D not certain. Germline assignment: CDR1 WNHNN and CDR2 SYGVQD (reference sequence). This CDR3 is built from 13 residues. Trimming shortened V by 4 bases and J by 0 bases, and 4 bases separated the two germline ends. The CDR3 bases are TGCGCCAGCAGTGGGTCAGCCAAAAACATTCAGTACTTC. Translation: CASSGSAKNIQYF.

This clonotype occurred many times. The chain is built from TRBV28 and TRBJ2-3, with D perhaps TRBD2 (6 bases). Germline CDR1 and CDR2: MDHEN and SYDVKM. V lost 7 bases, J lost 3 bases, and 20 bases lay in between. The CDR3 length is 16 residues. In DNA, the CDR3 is TGTGCCAGCACCCTGGGACTCCGAGGGGTTACAGATACGCAGTATTTT. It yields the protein CASTLGLRGVTDTQYF.

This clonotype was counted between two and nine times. CDR3 in amino acids: CASKPMTGEAKNIQYF. CDR3 coding DNA: TGTGCCAGCAAGCCGATGACGGGGGAGGCCAAAAACATTCAGTACTTC. The chain carries TRBV2 and TRBJ2-4, with D possibly TRBD2 on 6 matching bases. Trimming removed 7 bases at V and 1 base at J, with 17 bases between. Germline-derived CDR1 and CDR2 are SNHLY and FYNNEI. CDR3 size: 16 residues.

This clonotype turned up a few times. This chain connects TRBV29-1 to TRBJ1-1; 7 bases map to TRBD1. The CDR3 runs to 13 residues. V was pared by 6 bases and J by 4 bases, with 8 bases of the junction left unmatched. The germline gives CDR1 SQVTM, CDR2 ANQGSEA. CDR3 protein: CSVIHRGRTEAFF. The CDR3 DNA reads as TGCAGCGTGATTCACAGGGGTCGCACTGAAGCTTTCTTT.

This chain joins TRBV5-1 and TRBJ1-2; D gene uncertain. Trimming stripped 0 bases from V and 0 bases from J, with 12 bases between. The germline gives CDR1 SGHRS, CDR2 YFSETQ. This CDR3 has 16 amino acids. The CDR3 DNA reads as TGCGCCAGCAGCTTGGGACGACGGGCAGCTAACTATGGCTACACCTTC. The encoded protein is CASSLGRRAANYGYTF.